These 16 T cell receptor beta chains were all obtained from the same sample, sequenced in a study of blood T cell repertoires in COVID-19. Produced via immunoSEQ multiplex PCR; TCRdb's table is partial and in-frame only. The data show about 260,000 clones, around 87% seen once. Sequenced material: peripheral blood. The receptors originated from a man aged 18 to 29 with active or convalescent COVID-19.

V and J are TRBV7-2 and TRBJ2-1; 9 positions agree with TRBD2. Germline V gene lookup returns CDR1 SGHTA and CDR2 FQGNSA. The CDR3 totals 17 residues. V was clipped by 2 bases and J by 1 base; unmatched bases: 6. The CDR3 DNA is TGTGCCAGCAGCTTACTAGCGGGAACAGTGTCCTACAATGAGCAGTTCTTC. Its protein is CASSLLAGTVSYNEQFF. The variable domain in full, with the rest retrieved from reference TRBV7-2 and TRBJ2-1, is GAGVSQSPSNKVTEKGKDVELRCDPISGHTALYWYRQSLGQGLEFLIYFQGNSAPDKSGLPSDRFSAERTGGSVSTLTIQRTQQEDSAVYLCASSLLAGTVSYNEQFFGPGTRLTVL.

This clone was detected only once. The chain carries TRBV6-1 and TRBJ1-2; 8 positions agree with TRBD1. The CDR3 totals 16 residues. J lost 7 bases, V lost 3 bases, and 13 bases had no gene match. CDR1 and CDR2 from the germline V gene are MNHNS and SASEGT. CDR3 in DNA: TGTGCCAGCAGTGATCAGTTAGGACAGGGTATTCGTGGCTACACCTTC. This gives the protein CASSDQLGQGIRGYTF.

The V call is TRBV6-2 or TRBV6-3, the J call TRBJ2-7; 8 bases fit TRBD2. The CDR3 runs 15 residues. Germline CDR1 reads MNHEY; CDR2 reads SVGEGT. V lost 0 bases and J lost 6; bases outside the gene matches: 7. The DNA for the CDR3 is TGTGCCAGCAGTTACTCGAGGGGGACTAGTTTCGAGCAGTACTTC. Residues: CASSYSRGTSFEQYF.

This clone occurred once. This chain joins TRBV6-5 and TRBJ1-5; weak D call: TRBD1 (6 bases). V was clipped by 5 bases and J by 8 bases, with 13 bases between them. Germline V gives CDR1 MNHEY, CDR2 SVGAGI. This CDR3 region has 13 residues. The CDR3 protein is CASSTQSGEPQHF. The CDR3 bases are TGTGCCAGCAGTACTCAATCAGGGGAGCCCCAGCATTTT.

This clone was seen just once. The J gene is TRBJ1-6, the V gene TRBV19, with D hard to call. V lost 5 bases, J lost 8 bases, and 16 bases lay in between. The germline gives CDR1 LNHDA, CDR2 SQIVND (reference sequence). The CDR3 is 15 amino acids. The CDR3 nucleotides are TGTGCCAGTAGTCGTGGTGGCCAGGTGTATTCACCCCTCCACTTT. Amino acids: CASSRGGQVYSPLHF.

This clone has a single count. CDR3 in DNA: TGCAGTGCTAGTGCTGGACGGGAACGGGAAAAACTGTTTTTT. It encodes CSASAGREREKLFF. The chain recombines TRBV20-1 with TRBJ1-4; D unresolved. Germline-derived CDR1 and CDR2 are DFQATT and SNEGSKA (reference sequence). The CDR3 spans 14 residues. Trimming shortened V by 3 bases and J by 8 bases, and 16 bases separated the two germline ends.

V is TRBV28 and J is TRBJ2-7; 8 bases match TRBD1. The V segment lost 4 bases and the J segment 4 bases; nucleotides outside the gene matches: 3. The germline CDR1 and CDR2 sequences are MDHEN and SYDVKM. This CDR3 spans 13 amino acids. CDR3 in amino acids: CASSSRQGYEQYF. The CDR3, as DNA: TGTGCCAGCAGTTCCCGACAGGGGTACGAGCAGTACTTC.

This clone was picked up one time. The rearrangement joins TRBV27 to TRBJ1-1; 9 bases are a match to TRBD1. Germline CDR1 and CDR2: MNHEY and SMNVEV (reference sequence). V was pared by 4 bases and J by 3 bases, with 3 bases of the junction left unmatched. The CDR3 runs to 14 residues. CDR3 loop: CASSYRGPDTEAFF. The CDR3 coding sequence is TGTGCCAGCAGTTACAGGGGGCCGGACACTGAAGCTTTCTTT.

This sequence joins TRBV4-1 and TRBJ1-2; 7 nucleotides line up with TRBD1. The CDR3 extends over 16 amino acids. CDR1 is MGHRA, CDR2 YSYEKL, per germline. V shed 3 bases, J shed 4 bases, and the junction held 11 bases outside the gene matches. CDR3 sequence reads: CASSQIITGVFYGYTF. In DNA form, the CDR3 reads TGCGCCAGCAGCCAGATTATCACAGGGGTGTTCTATGGCTACACCTTC.

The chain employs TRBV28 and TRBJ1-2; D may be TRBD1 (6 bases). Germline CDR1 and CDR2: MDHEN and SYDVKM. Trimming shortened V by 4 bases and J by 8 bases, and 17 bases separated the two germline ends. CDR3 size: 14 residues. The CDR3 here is CASSYNTGIRGYTF. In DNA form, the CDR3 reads TGTGCCAGCAGTTACAACACAGGGATACGAGGCTACACCTTC.

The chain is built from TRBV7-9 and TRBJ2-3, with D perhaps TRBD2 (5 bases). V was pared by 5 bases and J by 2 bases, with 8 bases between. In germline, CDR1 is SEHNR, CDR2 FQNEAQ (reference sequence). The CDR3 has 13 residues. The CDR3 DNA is TGTGCCAGCAGCACCGGACTCACAGATACGCAGTATTTT. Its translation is CASSTGLTDTQYF.

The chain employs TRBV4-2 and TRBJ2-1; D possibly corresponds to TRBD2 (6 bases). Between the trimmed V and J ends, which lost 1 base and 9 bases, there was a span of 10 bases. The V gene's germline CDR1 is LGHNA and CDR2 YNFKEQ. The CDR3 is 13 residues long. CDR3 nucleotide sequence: TGTGCCAGCAGCCAAGGTGACGGGGGTGAGCAGTTCTTC. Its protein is CASSQGDGGEQFF.

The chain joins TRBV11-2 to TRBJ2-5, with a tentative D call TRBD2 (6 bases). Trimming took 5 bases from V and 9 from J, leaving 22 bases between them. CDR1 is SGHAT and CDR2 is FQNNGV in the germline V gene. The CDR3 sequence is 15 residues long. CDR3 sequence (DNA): TGTGCCAGCAGCCCCGCCAGGGACTTAAGGGTTCCCCAGTACTTC. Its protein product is CASSPARDLRVPQYF.

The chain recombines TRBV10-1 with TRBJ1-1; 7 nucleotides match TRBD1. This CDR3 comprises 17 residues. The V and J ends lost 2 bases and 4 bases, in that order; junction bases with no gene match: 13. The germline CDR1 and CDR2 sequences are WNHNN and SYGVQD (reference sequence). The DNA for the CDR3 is TGCGCCAGCAGTGAGCTCGACCTAGGGGGCCTCGGCACTGAAGCTTTCTTT. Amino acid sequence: CASSELDLGGLGTEAFF.

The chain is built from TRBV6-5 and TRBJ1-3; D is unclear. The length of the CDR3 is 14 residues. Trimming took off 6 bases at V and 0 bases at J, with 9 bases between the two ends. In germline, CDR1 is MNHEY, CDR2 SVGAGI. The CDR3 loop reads CASRLTRSGNTIYF. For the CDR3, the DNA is TGTGCCAGCAGACTCACCCGCTCTGGAAACACCATATATTTT.

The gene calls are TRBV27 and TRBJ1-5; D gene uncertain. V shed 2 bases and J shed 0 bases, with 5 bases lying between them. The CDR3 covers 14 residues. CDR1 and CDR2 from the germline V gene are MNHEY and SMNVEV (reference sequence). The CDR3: CASSLLSSNQPQHF. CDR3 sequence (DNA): TGTGCCAGCAGTTTACTCAGTAGCAATCAGCCCCAGCATTTT.